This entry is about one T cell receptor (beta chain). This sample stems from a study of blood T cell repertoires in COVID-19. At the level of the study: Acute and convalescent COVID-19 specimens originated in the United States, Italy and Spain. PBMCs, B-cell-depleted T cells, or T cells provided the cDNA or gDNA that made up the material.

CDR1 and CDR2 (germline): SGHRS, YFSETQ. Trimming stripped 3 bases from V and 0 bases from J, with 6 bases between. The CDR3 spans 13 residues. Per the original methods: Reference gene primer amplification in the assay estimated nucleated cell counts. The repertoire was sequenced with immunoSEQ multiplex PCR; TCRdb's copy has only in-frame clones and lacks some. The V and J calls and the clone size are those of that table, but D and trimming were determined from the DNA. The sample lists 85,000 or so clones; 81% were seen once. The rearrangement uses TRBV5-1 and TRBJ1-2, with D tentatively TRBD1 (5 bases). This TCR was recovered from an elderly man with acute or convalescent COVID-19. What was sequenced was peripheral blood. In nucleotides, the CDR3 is TGCGCCAGCAGCTCGACAGCTAACTATGGCTACACCTTC. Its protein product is CASSSTANYGYTF. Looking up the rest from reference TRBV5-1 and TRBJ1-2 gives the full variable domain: KAGVTQTPRYLIKTRGQQVTLSCSPISGHRSVSWYQQTPGQGLQFLFEYFSETQRNKGNFPGRFSGRQFSNSRSEMNVSTLELGDSALYLCASSSTANYGYTFGSGTRLTVV.